This is a list of T cell receptor beta chains from one sample in a study of identical twins. MiXCR, run by TCRdb on the 5' RACE reads, gives a single entry per CDR3 protein. The table shows 1.5 million to 2 million distinct CDR3 sequences, with around 29% occurring only once. Input material: cord blood. These receptors all come from a newborn girl in good health. The CDR3 runs from the conserved cysteine through the conserved F or W. The D gene is left open where the match is weak. The listing skips clone size in some rows; elsewhere it reads once, few, many or a size class.

size	D	V	J	length	DNA	CDR3
-	TRBD2	TRBV12-3/TRBV12-4	TRBJ2-7	15	TGTGCCAGCAGTTTAGCGCGCGGGAGATACAATGAGCAGTACTTC	CASSLARGRYNEQYF
few	-	TRBV5-1	TRBJ1-5	14	TGCGCCAGCAGCTTGCTCCCTCGGGGTCAGCCCCAGCATTTT	CASSLLPRGQPQHF
few	-	TRBV3-1	TRBJ2-7	12	TGTGCCAGCAGGCGTGCAAGGGGCGAGCAGTACTTC	CASRRARGEQYF
-	-	TRBV4-2	TRBJ2-7	17	TGTGCCAGCAGCCAAGGGGTAGGCGGGCCCTACTCCTACGAGCAGTACTTC	CASSQGVGGPYSYEQYF
many	-	TRBV5-1	TRBJ2-3	12	TGTGCCAGCAGGACAGGCACAGATACGCAGTATTTT	CASRTGTDTQYF
few	-	TRBV10-3	TRBJ1-4	15	TGTGCCACCAGAAGTGGTGGAACAACTAATGAAAAACTGTTTTTT	CATRSGGTTNEKLFF
-	-	TRBV6-2/TRBV6-3	TRBJ2-6	15	TGTGCCAGCAGTTATGAGCACTCTGGGGCCAACGTCCTGACTTTC	CASSYEHSGANVLTF
few	-	TRBV5-1	TRBJ1-2	14	TGCGCCAGCAGCGAAAACAGCGCTAACTATGGCTACACCTTC	CASSENSANYGYTF
many	TRBD1	TRBV28	TRBJ2-3	15	TGTGCCAGCAGTTTGTTGACAGGGGGCACAGATACGCAGTATTTT	CASSLLTGGTDTQYF
few	-	TRBV16	TRBJ1-2	15	TGTGCCAGCAGCCAATGGGCAGCTCCTAACTATGGCTACACCTTC	CASSQWAAPNYGYTF
-	TRBD1	TRBV20-1	TRBJ2-7	14	TGCAGTGCTCGACAGGGGGCAGGTTTGTACGAGCAGTACTTC	CSARQGAGLYEQYF
-	-	TRBV6-1	TRBJ1-4	19	TGTGCCAGCAGTGGCCTCGGGGGAGGATCAGGGCCAACTAATGAAAAACTGTTTTTT	CASSGLGGGSGPTNEKLFF
-	TRBD2	TRBV2	TRBJ2-7	16	TGTGCCAGCAGTCCACGGACTAGCGGGGGGCACAATGAGCAGTACTTC	CASSPRTSGGHNEQYF
-	-	TRBV27	TRBJ1-3	15	TGTGCCAGCAGTTTGAGTGGTCACTCTGGAAACACCATATATTTT	CASSLSGHSGNTIYF
-	TRBD2	TRBV6-6	TRBJ2-5	16	TGTGCCAGCAGTTACTCGACTAGCGGGGGGTGGGATGAGCAGTACTTC	CASSYSTSGGWDEQYF
-	TRBD2	TRBV6-5	TRBJ2-7	15	TGTGCCAGCAGTTCCATACTAGCGGGAGGGTCCCCTACGTACTTC	CASSSILAGGSPTYF
few	TRBD2	TRBV5-1	TRBJ2-1	17	TGCGCCAGCAGCTTGGAAGTTCTAGCGGGGGGGCCCAATGAGCAGTTCTTC	CASSLEVLAGGPNEQFF
-	-	TRBV6-5	TRBJ2-5	13	TGTGCCAGCAGTTACCCCGGGCGGGAGACCCAGTACTTC	CASSYPGRETQYF
few	TRBD2	TRBV4-1	TRBJ2-3	18	TGCGCCAGCAGCCAAACTGGGCTAGCGGGGGGGCGCACAGATACGCAGTATTTT	CASSQTGLAGGRTDTQYF
-	-	TRBV21-1	TRBJ1-5	15	TGTGCCAGCAGCAACAGGACGGCCCCAGATCAGCCCCAGCATTTT	CASSNRTAPDQPQHF
few	-	TRBV24-1	TRBJ1-2	14	TGTGCCACCAGTGAGCGGGGAGCGGTCTATGGCTACACCTTC	CATSERGAVYGYTF
few	TRBD1	TRBV4-2	TRBJ1-5	17	TGTGCCAGCAGCACCCGGACAGGGGGCCTTAGCAATCAGCCCCAGCATTTT	CASSTRTGGLSNQPQHF
-	-	TRBV2	TRBJ1-2	13	TGTGCCAGCAGTGAACTACAGGTCTATGGCTACACCTTC	CASSELQVYGYTF
few	-	TRBV20-1	TRBJ2-7	15	TGCAGTGCTAGAGATTTAAGGGTGAGGGACTACGAGCAGTACTTC	CSARDLRVRDYEQYF
few	-	TRBV5-5	TRBJ2-7	13	TGTGCCAGCAGCTTCGTAGCGTCCTACGAGCAGTACTTC	CASSFVASYEQYF
many	-	TRBV27	TRBJ1-5	14	TGTGCCAGCAGTTTATCGCGCAGTAATCAGCCCCAGCATTTT	CASSLSRSNQPQHF
-	TRBD2	TRBV3-1	TRBJ2-5	16	TGTGCCAGCAGCCCCGGACTAGCGGGGGCTAGTAATGAGCAGTACTTC	CASSPGLAGASNEQYF
few	TRBD2	TRBV28	TRBJ2-1	20	TGTGCCAGCAGTTTATCTTTTTTGTGGGGTAGCGGGAGCTCCTACAATGAGCAGTTCTTC	CASSLSFLWGSGSSYNEQFF
-	-	TRBV7-7	TRBJ2-5	15	TGTGCTAGCAGCTTTGTCAGGGACCTCGGAGAGACCCAGTACTTC	CASSFVRDLGETQYF
-	TRBD2	TRBV7-2	TRBJ2-1	15	TGTGCCAGCAGCTTAGGGCCTAGCGGGGGTAATGAGCAGTTCTTC	CASSLGPSGGNEQFF
few	-	TRBV2	TRBJ2-7	14	TGTGCCAGCAGTCAAACAGGACGGCCCTACGAGCAGTACTTC	CASSQTGRPYEQYF
-	-	TRBV11-2	TRBJ2-3	18	TGTGCCAGCAGCTTAGTCCCGGGTCACGGCCCCACAAGGGATACGCAGTATTTT	CASSLVPGHGPTRDTQYF